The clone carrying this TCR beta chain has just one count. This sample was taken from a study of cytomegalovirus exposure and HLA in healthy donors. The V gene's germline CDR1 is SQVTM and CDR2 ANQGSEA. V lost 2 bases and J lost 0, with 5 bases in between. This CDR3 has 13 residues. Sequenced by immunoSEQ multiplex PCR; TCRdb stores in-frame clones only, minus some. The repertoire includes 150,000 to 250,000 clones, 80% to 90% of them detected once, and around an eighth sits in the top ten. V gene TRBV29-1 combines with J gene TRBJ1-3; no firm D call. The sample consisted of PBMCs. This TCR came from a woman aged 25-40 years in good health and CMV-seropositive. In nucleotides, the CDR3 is TGCAGCGTTGAAACGGTCTCTGGAAACACCATATATTTT. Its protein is CSVETVSGNTIYF.